The present TCR beta chain was sequenced within a study of blood T cell repertoires in COVID-19. Measured with immunoSEQ multiplex PCR; TCRdb has only the in-frame clones, and not every one. The data show roughly 200,000 clones, 84% seen once. Those enrolled in Seattle joined during active infection and were followed longitudinally afterward. V shed 2 bases and J shed 7 bases, with 13 bases lying between them. Looked up from germline, CDR1 is SGHDT and CDR2 is YYEEEE. This CDR3 comprises 14 residues. The sequencing sample was made of peripheral blood. The J gene is TRBJ1-3, the V gene TRBV5-6; D is perhaps TRBD1 (5 bases). The TCR sequence derives from a woman of 80 years or more with COVID-19, enrolled during active disease. The CDR3 is CASSFGLGVNTIYF. As DNA, the CDR3 is TGTGCCAGCAGCTTCGGTTTAGGGGTGAACACCATATATTTT.